One sample yielded the 32 T cell receptor beta chains listed below, sequenced in a study of post-analysis software for immune sequencing data (dated by TCRdb to about 2015). Paper-wide results and their limitations: Significantly higher frequencies in patients than in controls were found for about 5 TRBV segments, including TRBV5-6, TRBV5-1 and TRBV20-1.

These TCRs' antigens remain unknown. The receptor library was made with PCR. Sequencing took place on an Illumina HiSeq 2500. To reduce PCR and sequencing biases, unique molecular identifiers were built into the TCR beta cDNA libraries. The raw public data were reprocessed by TCRdb itself: fastp quality trimming at Q25, MiXCR clonotype calling, in-frame beta chains only. One record per CDR3 amino acid sequence lists the most common genes and DNA. The sample table records hundreds of thousands of distinct CDR3 sequences; approximately 59% of these occur just once. Of the sample, roughly 12% falls within the top ten clones. Specimen: blood. The receptors stem from a girl aged 2 to 10 with multiple sclerosis.

The chain links TRBV12-3 or TRBV12-4 to TRBJ2-1; D unclear. The CDR3 loop spans 12 amino acids. V dropped 5 bases and J dropped 5 bases, with 7 bases sitting between them. CDR3 nucleotides: TGTGCCAGCAGTCCCAACAACAATGAGCAGTTCTTC. Its translation: CASSPNNNEQFF.

CDR3 sequence reads: CASSLGRGISYEQYF. The DNA for the CDR3 is TGTGCCAGCAGCCTAGGACGGGGGATCTCCTACGAGCAGTACTTC. The chain links TRBV6-5 to TRBJ2-1; possible D gene TRBD2, 6 bases. The J call is in doubt because the DNA end fits TRBJ2-7 better. Looked up from germline, CDR1 is MNHEY and CDR2 is SVGAGI. The CDR3 runs to 15 residues.

This chain joins TRBV6-1 and TRBJ1-1; D is unclear. CDR1 is MNHNS, CDR2 SASEGT, per germline. V gave up 8 bases and J gave up 1 base, with 17 bases separating them. The CDR3 totals 15 residues. The CDR3 DNA reads as TGTGCCAGCCGGAACCTCAGACGTCCGAACACTGAAGCTTTCTTT. Encoded protein: CASRNLRRPNTEAFF.

The V gene is TRBV5-1, the J gene TRBJ2-5, with D possibly matching TRBD2 (6 bases). Germline V gene lookup returns CDR1 SGHRS and CDR2 YFSETQ. The V gene lost 1 base and the J gene lost 1 base, with 11 bases spanning the gap. CDR3 size: 15 residues. The CDR3 region is CASSLPAGPQETQYF. DNA for the CDR3: TGCGCCAGCAGCTTGCCGGCGGGGCCCCAAGAGACCCAGTACTTC.

The J gene is TRBJ2-4, the V gene TRBV7-9, with TRBD1 identical over 11 bases. There are 19 residues in the CDR3. Germline V lookup: CDR1 SEHNR, CDR2 FQNEAQ (reference sequence). Unmatched junction bases numbered 12, after V lost 4 bases and J lost 1 base. The DNA of the CDR3 is TGTGCCAGCAGCTCCTCCGGGACAGGGGGTGAAGAGGCCAAAAACATTCAGTACTTC. Translating it yields CASSSSGTGGEEAKNIQYF.

The chain recombines TRBV20-1 with TRBJ2-1; 11 nucleotides match TRBD2. Germline V gene lookup returns CDR1 DFQATT and CDR2 SNEGSKA (reference sequence). The V and J ends lost 3 bases and 8 bases, in that order; junction bases with no gene match: 12. The CDR3 contains 16 residues. This chain's CDR3 is CSASLYSGGAGDEQFF. The CDR3 region has the DNA TGCAGTGCTAGCTTGTATAGCGGGGGGGCAGGCGATGAGCAGTTCTTC.

The chain carries TRBV29-1 and TRBJ1-1, with no clear D. There are 14 residues in the CDR3. CDR1 and CDR2 from the germline V gene are SQVTM and ANQGSEA. The V end lost 3 bases, the J end lost 3 bases, and 14 bases lay between the germline ends. CDR3 bases: TGCAGCGTTGATCTACCGGGCGTAGACACTGAAGCTTTCTTT. Residues: CSVDLPGVDTEAFF.

The chain couples TRBV6-2 or TRBV6-3 to TRBJ2-1; 8 bases are shared with TRBD2. From germline, CDR1 is MNHEY and CDR2 SVGEGT. The trim removed 6 bases at V and 12 bases at J, leaving 7 bases unmatched. The CDR3 consists of 12 residues. DNA of the CDR3: TGTGCCAGCAGCGGGGGGGGGAGTGCGCAGTTCTTC. Residues: CASSGGGSAQFF.

This clonotype showed up just once. The chain recombines TRBV6-5 with TRBJ2-1; 10 nucleotides agree with TRBD1. Germline lookup yields CDR1 MNHEY and CDR2 SVGAGI. The CDR3 is 15 amino acids. With V trimmed by 4 bases and J by 4 bases, 4 bases remained unmatched. CDR3 loop: CASSFSGQGYNEQFF. CDR3 nucleotides: TGTGCCAGCAGTTTTTCGGGACAGGGGTACAATGAGCAGTTCTTC.

V usage is TRBV6-5 and J usage is TRBJ1-1; D unclear. Germline V gene sequence: CDR1 MNHEY, CDR2 SVGAGI. CDR3 length equals 16 residues. Trimming removed 6 bases from V and 1 base from J, with 18 bases in between. The CDR3 nucleotides read TGTGCCAGCAGCCAAACCGGTTTCGGAGAGAACACTGAAGCTTTCTTT. Its translation: CASSQTGFGENTEAFF.

The chain joins TRBV7-3 to TRBJ2-1; 12 bases line up with TRBD2. The CDR3 has 14 residues. CDR1 and CDR2 from the germline V gene are SGHTA and FQGTGA. J lost 8 bases, V lost 5 bases, and 4 bases had no gene match. The CDR3: CASSPSGRDYEQFF. CDR3 nucleotide sequence: TGTGCCAGCAGCCCTAGCGGGAGGGACTATGAGCAGTTCTTC.

This clonotype was seen a few times. This CDR3 is CSVVGTATNEKLFF. CDR3 bases: TGCAGCGTTGTGGGGACGGCCACGAATGAAAAACTGTTTTTT. The chain carries TRBV29-1 and TRBJ1-4; TRBD1 might be the D (5 bases). Germline V gives CDR1 SQVTM, CDR2 ANQGSEA. The CDR3 sequence is 14 residues long. The V gene lost 4 bases and the J gene lost 5 bases, with 14 bases spanning the gap.

Details on this clonotype: The conserved phenylalanine or tryptophan normally closing the CDR3 is absent here, so this likely arose from a read error. The genes are TRBV29-1 and TRBJ2-6; unclear D gene. Germline V gene lookup returns CDR1 SQVTM and CDR2 ANQGSEA. Trimming cost V 4 bases and J 1 base, with 2 bases left between them. The CDR3 covers 12 residues. Written as DNA, the CDR3 is TGCAGCGTTGGGTCTGGGGCCAACGTCCTGACTGTC. It translates to CSVGSGANVLTV.

The chain links TRBV6-4 to TRBJ2-7; weak D call: TRBD2 (5 bases). The DNA matches TRBJ2-5 better at its end, which makes the J call doubtful. Germline lookup yields CDR1 MRHNA and CDR2 SNTAGT. CDR3 length: 13 residues. CDR3 in DNA: TGTGCCAGCAGTGAGGAGGCCGGCGGGACCCAGTACTTC. Amino acids: CASSEEAGGTQYF.

This rearrangement joins TRBV18 to TRBJ2-3, with a tentative D call TRBD2 (7 bases). From germline, CDR1 is KGHSH and CDR2 LQKENI. The length of the CDR3 is 15 residues. Trimming removed 0 bases at V and 4 bases at J, with 11 bases between. Written as DNA, the CDR3 is TGTGCCAGCTCACCACCTGGGGGGGCCCCAGATACGCAGTATTTT. This encodes CASSPPGGAPDTQYF. The entire variable domain, with the rest obtained from reference TRBV18 and TRBJ2-3, is as follows: NAGVMQNPRHLVRRRGQEARLRCSPMKGHSHVYWYRQLPEEGLKFMVYLQKENIIDESGMPKERFSAEFPKEGPSILRIQQVVRGDSAAYFCASSPPGGAPDTQYFGPGTRLTVL.

As regards this clonotype: A much larger clone is a single base away; this may be a read error. This chain joins TRBV3-1 and TRBJ2-1; TRBD1 agrees at 10 bases. The CDR3 totals 15 residues. Germline assignment: CDR1 LGHDT and CDR2 YNNKEL (reference sequence). As DNA, the CDR3 is TGTGCCGGCAGCCTGGGGACAGGGGACCTAAATGAGCAGTTCTTC. It translates to CAGSLGTGDLNEQFF.

A note on this clonotype: An end of the junction differs from the germline gene, which may be a read error. The chain links TRBV7-2 to TRBJ2-3; 12 bases agree with TRBD2. There are 17 residues in the CDR3. Per germline, CDR1 SGHTA and CDR2 FQGNSA. The CDR3 loop reads CASSLGLLAGGGDTQDF. CDR3 sequence (DNA): TGTGCCAGCAGCTTGGGGTTACTAGCGGGAGGAGGAGATACGCAGGATTTT.

This chain joins TRBV12-3 or TRBV12-4 and TRBJ1-2, with D uncertain. Trimming cost V 2 bases and J 7 bases, with 11 bases left between them. The CDR3 totals 13 residues. The CDR3 loop reads CASSLTAPGGYTF. CDR3 DNA: TGTGCCAGCAGTTTAACCGCCCCAGGTGGCTACACCTTC.

This clonotype was seen just once. The chain couples TRBV20-1 to TRBJ2-3; unclear D gene. The CDR3 is made up of 13 amino acids. Germline assignment: CDR1 DFQATT and CDR2 SNEGSKA (reference sequence). Trimming removed 1 base at V and 4 bases at J, with 9 bases between. Written as DNA, the CDR3 is TGCAGTGCTAGAGGTCCTCTAGCAGATACGCAGTATTTT. It is translated as CSARGPLADTQYF.

This chain connects TRBV6-2 or TRBV6-3 to TRBJ2-3; D is uncertain. The CDR3 length is 17 residues. The ends were cut back, 0 bases at V and 1 base at J, with 14 bases in the middle. Germline V gene lookup returns CDR1 MNHEY and CDR2 SVGEGT. The CDR3 sequence is CASSYSKSAGRTDTQYF. CDR3 DNA sequence: TGTGCCAGCAGTTACTCGAAATCTGCCGGGCGCACAGATACGCAGTATTTT.

This clonotype was counted only a few times. This sequence joins TRBV10-1 and TRBJ2-1, with 7 bases matching TRBD1. The V and J ends lost 4 bases and 1 base, in that order; junction bases with no gene match: 1. This CDR3 is 14 amino acids long. Germline V gives CDR1 WNHNN, CDR2 SYGVQD (reference sequence). CDR3 in amino acids: CASSGTGSYNEQFF. Here the CDR3 DNA reads TGCGCCAGCAGTGGGACAGGTTCCTACAATGAGCAGTTCTTC.

This clonotype was seen only a few times. The gene calls are TRBV29-1 and TRBJ2-7; TRBD1 agrees at 11 bases. Germline V gene lookup returns CDR1 SQVTM and CDR2 ANQGSEA. This CDR3 has 15 residues. V was clipped by 6 bases and J by 5 bases; unmatched bases: 12. In DNA form, the CDR3 reads TGCAGCGTGTGGACAGGGGGCGCGGGAGCGGACGAGCAGTACTTC. It codes for CSVWTGGAGADEQYF.

The rearrangement joins TRBV20-1 to TRBJ2-5; 8 bases are a match to TRBD1. Germline V gives CDR1 DFQATT, CDR2 SNEGSKA (reference sequence). The CDR3 has 13 amino acids. With 6 bases clipped from V and 3 bases from J, the junction kept 6 bases outside the gene matches. CDR3 DNA sequence: TGCAGTGCGGGAGAGACAGGGGAAGAGACCCAGTACTTC. Protein: CSAGETGEETQYF.

The chain links TRBV2 to TRBJ1-2; TRBD1 matches at 9 bases. This CDR3 region has 15 residues. V shed 6 bases and J 0 bases; nucleotides not matched to a gene: 5. Germline CDR1 and CDR2: SNHLY and FYNNEI. CDR3 bases: TGTGCCAGCAGCGGACAGGGGCGTTCTAACTATGGCTACACCTTC. As protein: CASSGQGRSNYGYTF.

The rearrangement uses TRBV19 and TRBJ1-5; D not resolved. The CDR3 has 16 amino acids. The V end was cut by 3 bases, the J end by 5 bases, with 17 bases between. Germline V gene sequence: CDR1 LNHDA, CDR2 SQIVND (reference sequence). The CDR3 DNA reads TGTGCCAGTAGTATGTGGCCGGGGAGGATGGATCAGCCCCAGCATTTT. Its translation is CASSMWPGRMDQPQHF.

A remark on this clonotype: At one of its ends the junction is not consistent with the germline gene, which may arise from a read error. V and J are TRBV6-5 and TRBJ2-1, with 12 bases matching TRBD2. The CDR3 spans 16 residues. Germline CDR1 is MNHEY and CDR2 is SVGAGI. CDR3 in DNA: TGTGCCAGCAGTTCCCTAGCGGGAGGGCCTGGCAATGGGCAGTTCTTC. This codes for CASSSLAGGPGNGQFF.

V gene TRBV4-2 combines with J gene TRBJ2-7; 14 bases are a match to TRBD2. Germline CDR1 and CDR2: LGHNA and YNFKEQ. This CDR3 has 19 amino acids. The J segment lost 6 bases and the V segment lost 1 base, leaving 14 bases of the junction unmatched. The CDR3 DNA reads as TGTGCCAGCAGCCAAGGGGGACTAGCGGGAGAGTTCCTACCCGGCGAGCAGTACTTC. It yields the protein CASSQGGLAGEFLPGEQYF.

The sample holds a few counts of this clonotype. The chain joins TRBV20-1 to TRBJ2-7; 7 positions match TRBD1. The CDR3 contains 14 residues. Germline V gene lookup returns CDR1 DFQATT and CDR2 SNEGSKA (reference sequence). The J segment lost 4 bases and the V segment lost 4 bases, leaving 10 bases of the junction unmatched. The CDR3 region has the DNA TGCAGTGCTACGAGACAGGGAGAAATTTACGAGCAGTACTTC. This sequence encodes CSATRQGEIYEQYF.

The chain carries TRBV7-2 and TRBJ2-7, with 7 bases that match TRBD2. CDR3 length: 15 amino acids. Germline V gives CDR1 SGHTA, CDR2 FQGNSA. Trimming at V came to 4 bases and at J to 4 bases, leaving 10 bases not matched to a gene. The CDR3 nucleotides are TGTGCCAGCAGCTGGGGGGGAGGGGTTTTATACGAGCAGTACTTC. It yields the protein CASSWGGGVLYEQYF.

Note on this clonotype: The junction and the germline gene differ at one end; a read error may be behind it. CDR3 loop: CAGSLGQGRSPLHF. The CDR3 region has the DNA TGTGCCGGCAGCCTCGGACAGGGGCGTTCACCCCTCCACTTT. The V and J genes are TRBV11-2 and TRBJ1-6, with 9 positions matching TRBD1. Looked up from germline, CDR1 is SGHAT and CDR2 is FQNNGV. CDR3 length: 14 amino acids.

The rearrangement links TRBV18 to TRBJ2-1; 12 bases fit TRBD2. V lost 4 bases to trimming and J lost 4 bases; unmatched junction nucleotides: 8. Per the germline V gene, CDR1 is KGHSH and CDR2 is LQKENI. The CDR3 extends over 17 amino acids. The CDR3 reads CASSRKTSGRGYNEQFF. The DNA for the CDR3 is TGTGCCAGCTCACGTAAGACTAGCGGGAGAGGTTACAATGAGCAGTTCTTC.

The genes are TRBV12-3 or TRBV12-4 and TRBJ2-7, with unresolved D. With 7 bases removed from V and 2 bases from J, the gap between germline ends came to 9 bases. The CDR3 consists of 12 residues. CDR3 residues: CASKSAAYEQYF. DNA for the CDR3: TGTGCCAGCAAAAGCGCGGCCTACGAGCAGTACTTC.